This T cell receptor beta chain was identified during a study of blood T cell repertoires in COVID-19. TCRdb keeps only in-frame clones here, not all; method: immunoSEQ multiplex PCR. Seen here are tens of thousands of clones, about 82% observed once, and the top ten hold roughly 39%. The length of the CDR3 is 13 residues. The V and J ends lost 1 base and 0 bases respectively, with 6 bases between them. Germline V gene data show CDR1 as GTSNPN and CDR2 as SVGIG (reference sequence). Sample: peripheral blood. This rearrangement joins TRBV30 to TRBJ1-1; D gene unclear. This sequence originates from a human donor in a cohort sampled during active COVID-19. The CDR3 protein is CAWSERVNTEAFF. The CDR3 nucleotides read TGTGCCTGGAGTGAACGGGTGAACACTGAAGCTTTCTTT.